Described below is a single T cell receptor beta chain sequence and its context. The sample contains more than one DNA sequence encoding this CDR3. V was cut by 8 bases and J by 13 bases, with 21 bases left in between. CDR1 is LNHDA, CDR2 SQIVND, per germline (reference sequence). CDR3 length: 14 residues. This sample is drawn from a study of blood T cell repertoires in COVID-19. Study details: The study drew acute and convalescent COVID-19 samples from the United States, Italy and Spain. T cells, B-cell-depleted T cells, or PBMCs supplied cDNA or gDNA.

Under the authors' procedure: Estimated nucleated cell counts came from reference gene primer amplification. Profiling relied on immunoSEQ multiplex PCR, and the TCRdb table lists in-frame clones only, not all of them. That table furnishes V, J and clone size, whereas the DNA furnished D and trimming. The sample contains over 400,000 clones, just over 85% of which appear only once. The sequence was collected from a young woman with active or convalescent COVID-19. The sequencing sample was made of peripheral blood. The chain has TRBV19 and TRBJ1-6; D possibly corresponds to TRBD1 (5 bases). The CDR3 DNA follows: TGTGCCAGTGGTGAGCAGGGCTCTGGTTCGCCCCTCCACTTT. It specifies CASGEQGSGSPLHF.